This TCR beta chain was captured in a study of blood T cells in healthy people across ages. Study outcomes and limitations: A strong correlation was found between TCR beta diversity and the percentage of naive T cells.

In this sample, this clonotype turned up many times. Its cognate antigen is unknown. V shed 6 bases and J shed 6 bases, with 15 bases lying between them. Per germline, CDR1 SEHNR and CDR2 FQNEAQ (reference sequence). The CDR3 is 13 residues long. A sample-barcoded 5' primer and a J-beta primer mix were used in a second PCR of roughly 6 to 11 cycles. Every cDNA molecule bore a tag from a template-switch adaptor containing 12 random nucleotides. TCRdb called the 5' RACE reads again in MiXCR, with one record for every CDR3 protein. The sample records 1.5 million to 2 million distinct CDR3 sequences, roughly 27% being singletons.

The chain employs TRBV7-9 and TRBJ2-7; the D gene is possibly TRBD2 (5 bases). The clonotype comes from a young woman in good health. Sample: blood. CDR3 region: CASSYSSSSEQYF. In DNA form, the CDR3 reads TGTGCCAGCAGTTACTCATCTAGCAGCGAGCAGTACTTC. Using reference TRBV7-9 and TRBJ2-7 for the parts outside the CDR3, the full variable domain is DTGVSQNPRHKITKRGQNVTFRCDPISEHNRLYWYRQTLGQGPEFLTYFQNEAQLEKSRLLSDRFSAERPKGSFSTLEIQRTEQGDSAMYLCASSYSSSSEQYFGPGTRLTVT.